A single T cell receptor (beta chain) is shown here with its context. V lost 2 bases, J lost 4 bases, and 8 bases stayed unmatched. CDR1 and CDR2 (germline): GTSNPN, SVGIG (reference sequence). CDR3 length: 15 residues. These data come from a study of blood T cell repertoires in COVID-19. Here immunoSEQ multiplex PCR was the method, and the copy in TCRdb shows in-frame clones only, minus some. This sample carries a few hundred thousand clones, about four fifths of them seen once, and the ten largest clones take 5%. The source of this sequence is a man aged 40-55 years who had been exposed to COVID-19. The rearrangement links TRBV30 to TRBJ1-2; 9 nucleotides match TRBD1. Sequencing input: PBMCs or T cells enriched from blood (not recorded which). The CDR3: CAWSPTGQGIYGYTF. The CDR3 DNA reads TGTGCCTGGAGTCCCACGGGACAGGGAATCTATGGCTACACCTTC.